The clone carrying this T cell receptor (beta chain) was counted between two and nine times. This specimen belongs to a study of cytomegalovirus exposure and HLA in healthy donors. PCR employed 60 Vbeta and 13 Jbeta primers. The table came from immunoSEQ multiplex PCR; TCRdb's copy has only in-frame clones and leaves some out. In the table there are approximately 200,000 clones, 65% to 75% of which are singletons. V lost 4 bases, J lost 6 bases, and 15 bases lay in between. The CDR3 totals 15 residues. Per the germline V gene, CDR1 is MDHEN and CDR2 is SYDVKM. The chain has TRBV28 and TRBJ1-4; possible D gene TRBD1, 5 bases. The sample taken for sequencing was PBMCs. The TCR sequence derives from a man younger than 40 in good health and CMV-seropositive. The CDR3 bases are TGTGCCAGCAGTTCCGGGGGGGGATGGGATGAAAAACTGTTTTTT. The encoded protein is CASSSGGGWDEKLFF. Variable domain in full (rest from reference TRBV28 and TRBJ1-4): DVKVTQSSRYLVKRTGEKVFLECVQDMDHENMFWYRQDPGLGLRLIYFSYDVKMKEKGDIPEGYSVSREKKERFSLILESASTNQTSMYLCASSSGGGWDEKLFFGSGTQLSVL.